This T cell receptor beta chain was profiled in a study of shared clonotypes between healthy human individuals. Study-wide results and caveats: Despite large depth, sorted-subset datasets appeared incompletely sequenced.

The germline V gene encodes CDR1 SGHRS and CDR2 YFSETQ. V was trimmed by 1 base and J by 4 bases, leaving 12 bases between them. The CDR3 sequence is 16 residues long. Into CD45RA+ naive and CD45RA-negative memory subsets, the CD4+ cells were split. Sequenced by immunoSEQ multiplex PCR; TCRdb stores in-frame clones only, minus some. The sample has millions of clones, about 92% seen once; the top ten hold about 0.13%. This clone was found once. Its specificity is unknown. Sequencing was done on a sample of naive CD4+ T cells sorted from blood. Regarding subset: CD45RA+ positively selected. The receptor was derived from a man aged 18 to 30 in good health. The rearrangement links TRBV5-1 to TRBJ2-6, with no clear D. In nucleotides, the CDR3 is TGCGCCAGCAGCTTGACCGCCCACCTGGGGGCCAACGTCCTGACTTTC. Translation: CASSLTAHLGANVLTF.